This T cell receptor (beta chain) was captured in a study of cytomegalovirus exposure and HLA in healthy donors. Concerning this clone itself: Antigen specificity is unknown.

CDR3 length equals 11 residues. Germline V gene lookup returns CDR1 LNHDA and CDR2 SQIVND (reference sequence). V lost 8 bases to trimming and J lost 5 bases, with 9 bases between them. Study-wide results and caveats: Three CMV-associated chains proved CMV antigen-specific in vitro. A later analysis showed that HLA-associated TCR beta chains had undergone more clonal expansion than equally common others.

PCR used 60 Vbeta primers and 13 Jbeta primers. In the study's own analysis: Per a later analysis, the number of unique TCR beta chains was roughly 83 million, of which around 9.9 million were shared. The data were produced by immunoSEQ multiplex PCR, yet TCRdb's version contains in-frame clones alone and is incomplete. That table is the source of V, J and clone size, and D and trimming were worked out from the DNA. The sample records about 120,000 clones, roughly 82% being singletons. The rearrangement uses TRBV19 and TRBJ1-2, with D uncertain. This TCR derives from a woman aged 18-29 years in good health and CMV-seronegative. Sequenced sample: PBMCs. DNA for the CDR3: TGTGCCAGTCACGAGACTTATGGCTACACCTTC. Its translation is CASHETYGYTF.